A selection of T cell receptor beta chains follows, all from one sample in a study of cytomegalovirus exposure and HLA in healthy donors. The method was immunoSEQ multiplex PCR; TCRdb's version includes in-frame clones alone and lacks a portion of them. The repertoire holds about 130,000 clones, with 80% to 90% as singletons. The sample comprised PBMCs. These receptors all come from a woman aged 18 to 35 in good health and CMV-seropositive. Both conserved end residues are part of each CDR3. D genes are given only for firm matches. A row's size may be missing; if present it is once, few, many or a size class.

>TRBD1|NA|TRBJ2-4|TRBV6-5
TGTGCCAGCAGTTCGCCGGGACAGGGAGACATTCAGTACTTC
CASSSPGQGDIQYF
>TRBD1|NA|TRBJ1-2|TRBV6-1
TGTGCCGGATGGACAGGGTTTTATGGCTACACCTTC
CAGWTGFYGYTF
>NA|NA|TRBJ2-7|TRBV7-9
TGTTCCAGCAGCCGAACCACGGCCGGGACTGGTCTCTCCTACGAGCAGTACTTC
CSSSRTTAGTGLSYEQYF
>NA|NA|TRBJ2-3|TRBV12-1
TGTGCCAGCAGCCGGAGGACCACGTCTGGCACAGATACGCAGTATTTT
CASSRRTTSGTDTQYF
>NA|once|TRBJ2-7|TRBV4-1
TGCGCCAGCAGCCAGTCAGGGTACGAGCAGTACTTC
CASSQSGYEQYF
>TRBD1|NA|TRBJ2-7|TRBV19
TGTGCCAGTAGTGTTCGCATCGGGACAGTTCAGAACGAGCAGTACTTC
CASSVRIGTVQNEQYF
>TRBD1|NA|TRBJ1-5|TRBV19
TGTGCCAGTAGTATTAGGGGACAGGGGGTTCGGGACAATCAGCCCCAGCATTTT
CASSIRGQGVRDNQPQHF
>TRBD1|NA|TRBJ2-7|TRBV29-1
TGCAGCGTCGGGGAAGGGGGCGAGTACGAGCAGTACTTC
CSVGEGGEYEQYF
>TRBD2|NA|TRBJ2-3|TRBV29-1
TGCAGCGTTGTTGAGCGGGATACAGATACGCAGTATTTT
CSVVERDTDTQYF
>NA|once|TRBJ2-2|TRBV18
TGTGCCAGCTCATCCCTTAGCGACCCCGGGGAGCTGTTTTTT
CASSSLSDPGELFF
>NA|medium-sized|TRBJ2-2|TRBV5-5
TGTGCCAGCAGCTCTGGGAGGTCTAGGGCCGGGGAGCTGTTTTTT
CASSSGRSRAGELFF
>NA|NA|TRBJ2-7|TRBV6-1
TGTGCCAGCAGTATCCGACGGGACTACGAGCAGTACTTC
CASSIRRDYEQYF
>TRBD2|NA|TRBJ2-1|TRBV7-6
TGTGCCAGCAGCTTAGGGCGCCTAGCGGGGGTCGATAAGCAGTTCTTC
CASSLGRLAGVDKQFF